The subject of this entry is one TCR beta chain. Its specificity is not known. This specimen comes from a study of T cell repertoires in cytomegalovirus infection. Study at large: Public TCR beta signatures were indicative of both CMV infection and a matching HLA type.

Germline V gives CDR1 GTSNPN, CDR2 SVGIG (reference sequence). V shed 1 base and J shed 3 bases, with 7 bases lying between them. This CDR3 region has 12 residues. Study observations and caveats: Dominating the ex vivo response were HLA-C-restricted CMV-specific TCR beta clonotypes. Accumulated public TCR beta family frequency recognized individuals carrying CMV together with the relevant HLA.

TCRdb processed the reads anew with MiXCR; each CDR3 protein has one entry. The sample has around 230,000 distinct CDR3 sequences, around 6.6% seen once; the top ten hold around 6.9%. This sequence was found in a human donor in good health (CMV status not recorded). Some clones in this sample may be carry-over from other donors' samples. This chain links TRBV30 with TRBJ2-7; unclear D gene. Sequenced sample: PBMCs. In DNA form, the CDR3 reads TGTGCCTGGAGTGGGCAGTTCTACGAGCAGTACTTC. Translated: CAWSGQFYEQYF.